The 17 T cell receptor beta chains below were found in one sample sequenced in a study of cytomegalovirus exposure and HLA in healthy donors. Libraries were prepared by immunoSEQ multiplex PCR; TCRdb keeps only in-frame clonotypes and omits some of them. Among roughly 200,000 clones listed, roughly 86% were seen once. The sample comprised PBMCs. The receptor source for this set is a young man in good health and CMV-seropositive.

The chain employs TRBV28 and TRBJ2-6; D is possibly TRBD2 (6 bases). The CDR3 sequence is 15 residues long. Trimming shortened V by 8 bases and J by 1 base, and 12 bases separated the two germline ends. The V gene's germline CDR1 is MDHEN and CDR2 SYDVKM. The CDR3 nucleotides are TGTGCCAGCCGGGACTCAAGTTCTGGGGCCAACGTCCTGACTTTC. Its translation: CASRDSSSGANVLTF.

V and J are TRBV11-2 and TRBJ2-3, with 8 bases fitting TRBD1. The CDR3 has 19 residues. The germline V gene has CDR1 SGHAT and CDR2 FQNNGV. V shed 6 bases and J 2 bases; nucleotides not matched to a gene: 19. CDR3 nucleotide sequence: TGTGCCAGCAGGGGGCGGACAGGGAACCCCTCGAGTATCACAGATACGCAGTATTTT. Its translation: CASRGRTGNPSSITDTQYF. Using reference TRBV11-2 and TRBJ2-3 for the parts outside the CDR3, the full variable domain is EAGVAQSPRYKIIEKRQSVAFWCNPISGHATLYWYQQILGQGPKLLIQFQNNGVVDDSQLPKDRFSAERLKGVDSTLKIQPAKLEDSAVYLCASRGRTGNPSSITDTQYFGPGTRLTVL.

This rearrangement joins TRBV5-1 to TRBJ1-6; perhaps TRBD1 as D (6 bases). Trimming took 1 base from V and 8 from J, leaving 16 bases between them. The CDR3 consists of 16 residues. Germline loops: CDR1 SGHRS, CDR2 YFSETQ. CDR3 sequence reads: CASSLSGGGTDSPLHF. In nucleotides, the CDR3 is TGCGCCAGCAGCTTGTCGGGCGGGGGCACGGATTCACCCCTCCACTTT.

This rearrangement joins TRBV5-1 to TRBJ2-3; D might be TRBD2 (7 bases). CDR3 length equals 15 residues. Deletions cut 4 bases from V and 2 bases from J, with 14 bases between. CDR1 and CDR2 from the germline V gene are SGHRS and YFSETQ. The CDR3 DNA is TGCGCCAGCAGCGTTGCCGGGGGGCCCACAGATACGCAGTATTTT. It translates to CASSVAGGPTDTQYF.

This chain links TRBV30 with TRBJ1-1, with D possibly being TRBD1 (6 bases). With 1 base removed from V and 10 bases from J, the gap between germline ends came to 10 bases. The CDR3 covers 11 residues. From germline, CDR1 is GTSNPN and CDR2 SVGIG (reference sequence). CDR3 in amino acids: CAWSEGGGAFF. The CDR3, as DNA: TGTGCCTGGAGTGAAGGGGGGGGAGCTTTCTTT.

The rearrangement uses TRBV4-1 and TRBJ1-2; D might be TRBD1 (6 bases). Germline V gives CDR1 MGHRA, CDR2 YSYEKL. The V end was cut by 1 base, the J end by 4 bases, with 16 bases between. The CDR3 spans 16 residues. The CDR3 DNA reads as TGCGCCAGCAGCCAAGTTGAGACGGGGGCGAGCTATGGCTACACCTTC. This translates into CASSQVETGASYGYTF.

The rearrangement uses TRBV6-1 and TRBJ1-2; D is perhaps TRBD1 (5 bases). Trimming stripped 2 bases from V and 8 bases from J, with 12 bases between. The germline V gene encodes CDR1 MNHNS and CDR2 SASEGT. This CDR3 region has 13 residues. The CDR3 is CASSEQGRRGYTF. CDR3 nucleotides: TGTGCCAGCAGTGAACAGGGTAGGCGAGGCTACACCTTC.

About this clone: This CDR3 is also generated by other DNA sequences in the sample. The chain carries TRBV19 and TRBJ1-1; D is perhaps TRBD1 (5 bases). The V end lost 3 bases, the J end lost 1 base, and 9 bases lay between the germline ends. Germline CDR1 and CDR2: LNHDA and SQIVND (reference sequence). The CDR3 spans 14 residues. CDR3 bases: TGTGCCAGTAGTATTCGGGGGGAGAACACTGAAGCTTTCTTT. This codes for CASSIRGENTEAFF.

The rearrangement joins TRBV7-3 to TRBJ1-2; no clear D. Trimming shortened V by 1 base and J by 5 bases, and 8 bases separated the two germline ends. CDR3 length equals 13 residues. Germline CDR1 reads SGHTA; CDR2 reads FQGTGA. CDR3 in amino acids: CASSLRLGYGYTF. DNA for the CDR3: TGTGCCAGCAGCTTAAGACTGGGTTATGGCTACACCTTC.

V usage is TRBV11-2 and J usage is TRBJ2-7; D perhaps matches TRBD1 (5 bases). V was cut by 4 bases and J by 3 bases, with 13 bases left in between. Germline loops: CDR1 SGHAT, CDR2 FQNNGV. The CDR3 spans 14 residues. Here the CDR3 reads CASSSTQGFYEQYF. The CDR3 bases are TGTGCCAGCAGCTCGACCCAGGGTTTCTACGAGCAGTACTTC. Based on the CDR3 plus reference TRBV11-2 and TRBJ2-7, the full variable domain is EAGVAQSPRYKIIEKRQSVAFWCNPISGHATLYWYQQILGQGPKLLIQFQNNGVVDDSQLPKDRFSAERLKGVDSTLKIQPAKLEDSAVYLCASSSTQGFYEQYFGPGTRLTVT.

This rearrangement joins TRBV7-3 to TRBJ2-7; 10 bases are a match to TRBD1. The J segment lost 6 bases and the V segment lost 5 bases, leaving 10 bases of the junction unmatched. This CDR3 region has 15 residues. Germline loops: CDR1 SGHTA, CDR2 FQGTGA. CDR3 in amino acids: CASSPDGTGVAEQYF. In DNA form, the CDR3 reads TGTGCCAGCAGCCCCGACGGGACAGGGGTAGCCGAGCAGTACTTC.

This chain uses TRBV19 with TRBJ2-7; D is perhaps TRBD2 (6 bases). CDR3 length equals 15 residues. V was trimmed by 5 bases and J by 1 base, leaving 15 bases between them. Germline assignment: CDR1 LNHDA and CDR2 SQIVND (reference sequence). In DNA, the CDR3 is TGTGCCAGTAGTGCCGGGGGATTCCTTTCCTACGAGCAGTACTTC. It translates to CASSAGGFLSYEQYF.

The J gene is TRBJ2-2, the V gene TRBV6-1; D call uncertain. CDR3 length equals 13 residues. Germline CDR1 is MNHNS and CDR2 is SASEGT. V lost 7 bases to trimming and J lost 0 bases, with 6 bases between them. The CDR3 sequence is CASTDPNTGELFF. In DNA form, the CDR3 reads TGTGCCAGCACGGATCCGAACACCGGGGAGCTGTTTTTT.

CDR3 in DNA: TGTGCCAGCAGTTTGACCAGGAATGAAAAACTGTTTTTT. Translated: CASSLTRNEKLFF. V and J are TRBV27 and TRBJ1-4; D is ambiguous. This CDR3 is built from 13 residues. Germline CDR1 and CDR2: MNHEY and SMNVEV (reference sequence). V was clipped by 3 bases and J by 5 bases, with 7 bases between them.

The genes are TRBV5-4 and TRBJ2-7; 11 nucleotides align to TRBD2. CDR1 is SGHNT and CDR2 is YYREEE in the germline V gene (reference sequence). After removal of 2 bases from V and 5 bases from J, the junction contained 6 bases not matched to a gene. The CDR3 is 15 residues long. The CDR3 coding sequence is TGTGCCAGCAGCTTCCTTCCGGGACTAGCGGACGAGCAGTACTTC. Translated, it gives CASSFLPGLADEQYF.

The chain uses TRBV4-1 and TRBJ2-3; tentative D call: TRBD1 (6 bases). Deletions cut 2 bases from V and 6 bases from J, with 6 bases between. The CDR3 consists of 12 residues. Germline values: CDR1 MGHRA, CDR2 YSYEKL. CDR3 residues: CASSQTGDTQYF. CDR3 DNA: TGCGCCAGCAGCCAAACAGGGGATACGCAGTATTTT.

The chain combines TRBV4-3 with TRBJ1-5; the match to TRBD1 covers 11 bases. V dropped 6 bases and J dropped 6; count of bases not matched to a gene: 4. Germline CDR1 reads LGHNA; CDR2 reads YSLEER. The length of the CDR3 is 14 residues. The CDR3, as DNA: TGCGCCAGCAGTCCCGGGACAGGGGGTCAGCCCCAGCATTTT. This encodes CASSPGTGGQPQHF.